The subject of this entry is one TCR beta chain. Antigen: not known. The entry originates in a study of T cells in localized non-small cell lung cancer. Study-wide points: Among the tissues sampled, uninvolved adjacent lung had the highest T cell clonality, above tumor. Because only a single region of the tumor was sequenced, heterogeneity remains possible. Appearances in adjacent lung were noted for a median approximately 50 of the top 100 tumor clones. Longer overall survival associated with higher blood T cell density; shorter survival with higher adjacent-lung clonality.

Trimming took 3 bases from V and 3 from J, leaving 12 bases between them. Germline CDR1 MDHEN, CDR2 SYDVKM. The CDR3 is 14 amino acids. Generated by immunoSEQ multiplex PCR, the TCRdb table keeps only in-frame clones and is missing some. The sample holds roughly 39,000 clones, 70% to 80% seen once. The sequence was obtained from a woman aged 40-69 years with stage II squamous cell lung carcinoma. The source material was PBMCs, sampled before any cancer treatment. The V and J genes are TRBV28 and TRBJ2-7; perhaps TRBD2 as D (6 bases). The CDR3 sequence: CASSFFASDYEQYF. The CDR3 bases are TGTGCCAGCAGTTTCTTTGCTAGCGACTACGAGCAGTACTTC.